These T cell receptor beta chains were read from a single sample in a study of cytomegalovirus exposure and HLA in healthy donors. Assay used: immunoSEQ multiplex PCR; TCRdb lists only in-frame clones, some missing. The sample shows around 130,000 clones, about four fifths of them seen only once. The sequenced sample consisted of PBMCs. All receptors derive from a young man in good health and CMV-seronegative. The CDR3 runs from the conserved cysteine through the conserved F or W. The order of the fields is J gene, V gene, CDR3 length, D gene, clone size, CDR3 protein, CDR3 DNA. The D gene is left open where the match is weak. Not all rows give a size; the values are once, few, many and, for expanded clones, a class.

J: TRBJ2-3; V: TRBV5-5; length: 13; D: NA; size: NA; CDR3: CASSLTGTDTQYF; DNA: TGTGCCAGCAGCTTGACGGGTACAGATACGCAGTATTTT
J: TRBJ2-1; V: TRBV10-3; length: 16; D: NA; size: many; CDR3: CAISESTQAGYNEQFF; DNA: TGTGCCATCAGTGAGTCGACCCAGGCTGGATACAATGAGCAGTTCTTC
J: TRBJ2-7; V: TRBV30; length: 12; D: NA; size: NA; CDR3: CAWSSGVYEQYF; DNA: TGTGCCTGGAGCTCAGGGGTCTACGAGCAGTACTTC
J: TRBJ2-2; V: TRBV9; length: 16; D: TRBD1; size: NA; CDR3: CASSVDGQGRAGELFF; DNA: TGTGCCAGCAGCGTGGACGGACAGGGACGGGCCGGGGAGCTGTTTTTT
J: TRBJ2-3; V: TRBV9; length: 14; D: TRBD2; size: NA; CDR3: CASSSGLGTDTQYF; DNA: TGTGCCAGCAGCTCCGGACTAGGCACAGATACGCAGTATTTT
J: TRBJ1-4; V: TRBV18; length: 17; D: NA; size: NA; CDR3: CASSTVPQGAENEKLFF; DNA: TGTGCCAGCTCTACCGTGCCACAGGGAGCCGAGAATGAAAAACTGTTTTTT
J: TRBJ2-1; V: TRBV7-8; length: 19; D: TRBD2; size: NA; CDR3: CASSPGLAGGSYNYNEQFF; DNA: TGTGCCAGCAGCCCCGGACTAGCGGGAGGGAGCTATAACTACAATGAGCAGTTCTTC
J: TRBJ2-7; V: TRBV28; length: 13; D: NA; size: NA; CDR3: CASSLASSYEQYF; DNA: TGTGCCAGCAGTTTAGCGTCCTCCTACGAGCAGTACTTC
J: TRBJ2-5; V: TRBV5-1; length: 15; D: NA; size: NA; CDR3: CASSFGLVLPETQYF; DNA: TGCGCCAGCAGCTTTGGACTCGTCCTTCCCGAGACCCAGTACTTC
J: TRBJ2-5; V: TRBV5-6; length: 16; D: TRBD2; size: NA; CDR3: CASTPGLAGFQETQYF; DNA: TGTGCCAGCACCCCGGGACTAGCGGGATTTCAAGAGACCCAGTACTTC
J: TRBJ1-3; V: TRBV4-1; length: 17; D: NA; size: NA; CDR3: CASSPLGAGGSGNTIYF; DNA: TGCGCCAGCAGCCCATTGGGCGCAGGAGGCTCTGGAAACACCATATATTTT
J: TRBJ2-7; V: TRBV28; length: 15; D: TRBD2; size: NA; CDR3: CASSLYTSGRGEQYF; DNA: TGTGCCAGCAGTTTATACACTAGCGGGAGGGGCGAGCAGTACTTC
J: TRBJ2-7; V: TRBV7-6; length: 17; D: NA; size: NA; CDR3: CASRRDRGLAGSDEQYF; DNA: TGTGCCAGCAGAAGAGACAGGGGGTTAGCGGGATCGGACGAGCAGTACTTC
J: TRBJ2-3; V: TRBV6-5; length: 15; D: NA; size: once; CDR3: CASSPEGLSTDTQYF; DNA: TGTGCCAGCAGCCCCGAGGGACTTAGCACAGATACGCAGTATTTT
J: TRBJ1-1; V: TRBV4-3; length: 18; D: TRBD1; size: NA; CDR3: CASSQDPSSTGGTPEAFF; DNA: TGCGCCAGCAGCCAAGATCCAAGCAGCACAGGGGGGACCCCTGAAGCTTTCTTT
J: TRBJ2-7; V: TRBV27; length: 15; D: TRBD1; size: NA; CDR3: CASSGRTGGAEEQYF; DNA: TGTGCCAGCAGTGGTAGGACAGGGGGCGCGGAAGAGCAGTACTTC
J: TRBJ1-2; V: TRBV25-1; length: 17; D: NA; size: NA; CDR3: CASSEQGKPLANYGYTF; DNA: TGTGCCAGCAGTGAACAGGGTAAACCTCTGGCGAACTATGGCTACACCTTC
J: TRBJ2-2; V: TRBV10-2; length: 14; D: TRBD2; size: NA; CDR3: CANREGPDTGELFF; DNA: TGCGCCAACCGGGAGGGCCCCGACACCGGGGAGCTGTTTTTT
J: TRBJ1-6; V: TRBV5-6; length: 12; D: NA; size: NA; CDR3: CASSLGPRTLHF; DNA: TGTGCCAGCAGCTTGGGCCCGCGGACCCTCCACTTT
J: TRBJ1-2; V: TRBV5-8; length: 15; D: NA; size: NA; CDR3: CASSSRPDTPYGYTF; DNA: TGTGCCAGCAGTTCCCGCCCAGACACCCCCTATGGCTACACCTTC
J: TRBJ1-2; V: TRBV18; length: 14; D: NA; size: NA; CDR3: CASSPKDTNYGYTF; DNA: TGTGCCAGCTCACCGAAGGACACGAACTATGGCTACACCTTC
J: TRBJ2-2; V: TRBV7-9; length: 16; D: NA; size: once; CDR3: CASSYLQATNTGELFF; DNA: TGTGCCAGCAGCTACCTACAGGCAACGAACACCGGGGAGCTGTTTTTT
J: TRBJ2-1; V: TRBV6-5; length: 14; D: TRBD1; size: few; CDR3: CASSDSTGGNEQFF; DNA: TGTGCCAGCAGTGACTCGACAGGGGGCAATGAGCAGTTCTTC
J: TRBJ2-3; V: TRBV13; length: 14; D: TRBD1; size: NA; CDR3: CASSWRTGGDTQYF; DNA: TGTGCCAGCAGCTGGCGGACAGGGGGGGATACGCAGTATTTT
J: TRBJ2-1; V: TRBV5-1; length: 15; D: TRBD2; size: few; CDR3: CASSLDVAGGNEQFF; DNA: TGCGCCAGCAGCTTGGATGTAGCGGGAGGCAATGAGCAGTTCTTC
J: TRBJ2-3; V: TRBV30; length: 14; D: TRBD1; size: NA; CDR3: CAWSAGGTGNTQYF; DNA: TGTGCCTGGAGTGCCGGCGGGACAGGGAATACGCAGTATTTT
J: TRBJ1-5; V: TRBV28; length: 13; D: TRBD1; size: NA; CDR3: CATHRGPQRPQHF; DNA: TGTGCCACCCACAGGGGACCCCAGCGGCCCCAGCATTTT
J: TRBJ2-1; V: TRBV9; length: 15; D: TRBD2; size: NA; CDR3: CASSSTSGNYNEQFF; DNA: TGTGCCAGCAGTTCTACTAGCGGAAACTACAATGAGCAGTTCTTC
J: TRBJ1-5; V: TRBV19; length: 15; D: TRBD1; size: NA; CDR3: CASRDRAYSNQPQHF; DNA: TGTGCCAGCCGGGACAGAGCATATAGCAATCAGCCCCAGCATTTT
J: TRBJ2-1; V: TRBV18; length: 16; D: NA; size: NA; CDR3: CASSPYRRGSYNEQFF; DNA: TGTGCCAGCTCACCATACCGAAGGGGCTCCTACAATGAGCAGTTCTTC
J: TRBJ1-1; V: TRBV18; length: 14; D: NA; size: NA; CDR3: CASSPNRDGGEAFF; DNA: TGTGCCAGCTCACCGAACAGGGACGGAGGTGAAGCTTTCTTT
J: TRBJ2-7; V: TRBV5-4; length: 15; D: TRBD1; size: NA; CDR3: CASSQTGQGVGEQYF; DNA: TGTGCCAGCAGCCAGACCGGACAGGGAGTTGGGGAGCAGTACTTC